This TCR beta chain stems from a study of CD8 T cells in Susac syndrome. Study-level points and caveats: The study admitted that it had a relatively small number of individuals in its TCR sequencing and HLA analysis.

As concerns this clonotype: The target antigen is unknown.

The CDR3 has 13 amino acids. Germline V gene data show CDR1 as KGHDR and CDR2 as SFDVKD. V was clipped by 4 bases and J by 3 bases; unmatched bases: 1. Random-hexamer reverse transcription was applied to about 0.45 to 1 ug RNA. The CDR3 of TCR beta was amplified by immunoSEQ multiplex PCR across 54 Vbeta and 13 Jbeta. TCRdb recomputed calls from the immunoSEQ multiplex PCR reads with MiXCR, one row per CDR3 protein. The data contain under 200,000 distinct CDR3 sequences, 90% to 96% of them seen just once; the ten biggest clones take up 0.075% to 0.1%. The authors carried out high-throughput sequencing of TCR beta. They applied it to CD8+ and CD4+ T cells obtained from blood. TEMRA cells underwent FACS enrichment and CD8+ and CD4+ T cells underwent negative isolation.

The sample taken for sequencing was CD4+ T cells from PBMCs. The chain employs TRBV24-1 and TRBJ2-5, with TRBD2 matching 7 bases. The clonotype comes from a human donor with Susac syndrome. CDR3 sequence reads: CATSDGGKETQYF. CDR3 DNA: TGTGCCACCAGTGACGGGGGGAAAGAGACCCAGTACTTC.